The following is a T cell receptor beta chain sequence with its context. Germline V lookup: CDR1 WNHNN, CDR2 SYGVQD (reference sequence). The CDR3 runs 20 residues. Trimming removed 4 bases from V and 0 bases from J; junction bases left unmatched: 18. As handled by the study authors: For nucleated cells, counts were estimated from reference gene primer amplification. The protocol was immunoSEQ multiplex PCR, while the TCRdb copy is restricted to in-frame clones and leaves out a portion. From that table come the V and J calls and clone size; the DNA was used to work out D and trimming. This sample has approximately 310,000 clones, with about nine tenths found just once. The sample originates from a study of blood T cell repertoires in COVID-19. The overall study: From T cells, B-cell-depleted T cells, or PBMCs came the material, which was cDNA or gDNA.

The receptor was isolated from a man over 45 with active or convalescent COVID-19. J is TRBJ1-5 and V is TRBV10-1; 7 nucleotides align to TRBD1. The sequenced material came from peripheral blood. CDR3 sequence reads: CASSGPSGTEIPYSNQPQHF. The CDR3 coding sequence is TGCGCCAGCAGTGGACCATCGGGGACAGAAATCCCTTATAGCAATCAGCCCCAGCATTTT.